A selection of T cell receptor beta chains follows, all from one sample in a study of T cell clones after liver transplantation. Profiled with immunoSEQ multiplex PCR; TCRdb holds only in-frame clones, not every one. The sample shows 4,000 to 5,000 clones, about 40% of them seen only once. These receptors have no known antigen. Sequenced sample: CD4+ T cells from cultured PBMCs. These receptors originate from a human patient who received a liver transplant. The T cells may partly be graft donor cells. Both conserved end residues are part of each CDR3. A D gene is named only where the DNA matches it firmly. Size tells how often a clone was seen (once, few, many) or the class of an expanded clone, and some rows leave it out.

TRBJ1-3 | 15 | NA | few | TRBV6-1 | TGTGCCAGCAGTGAGCCAGGGGATCCTGGAAACACCATATATTTT | CASSEPGDPGNTIYF
TRBJ2-7 | 19 | NA | NA | TRBV2 | TGTGCCAGCAGTGAAGGATGGGCGGGACGCCCCGCCCGCGGCTACGAGCAGTACTTC | CASSEGWAGRPARGYEQYF
TRBJ1-2 | 13 | NA | few | TRBV2 | TGTGCCAGCAGTTTTTCAGGCTTGGGTGGCTACACCTTC | CASSFSGLGGYTF
TRBJ2-7 | 13 | NA | once | TRBV7-6 | TGTGCCAGCAGCTCGGGTCCTAACTACGAGCAGTACTTC | CASSSGPNYEQYF
TRBJ1-4 | 15 | NA | once | TRBV28 | TGTGCCAGCAGCCCACGGGGGGCGGCAGATGAAAAACTGTTTTTT | CASSPRGAADEKLFF
TRBJ2-7 | 15 | NA | NA | TRBV12-2 | TGTGCAAGTCGCTTTCGACTAGCGGGAGTCTACGAGCAGTACTTC | CASRFRLAGVYEQYF
TRBJ1-1 | 13 | NA | few | TRBV27 | TGTGCCAGCAGTTTATTCAGGGGCACTGAAGCTTTCTTT | CASSLFRGTEAFF
TRBJ2-5 | 15 | NA | NA | TRBV10-3 | TGTGCCATCAGTGATCGGTTAGCGGATCCAGAGACCCAGTACTTC | CAISDRLADPETQYF
TRBJ2-2 | 16 | TRBD2 | NA | TRBV18 | TGTGCCAGCTCACCACCGCCGGGAGGGCCCGGCGGGGAGCTGTTTTTT | CASSPPPGGPGGELFF
TRBJ2-5 | 14 | TRBD2 | few | TRBV5-1 | TGCGCCAGCAGCCCAGGACTAGCACGGGAGACCCAGTACTTC | CASSPGLARETQYF
TRBJ2-7 | 13 | TRBD1 | medium-sized | TRBV9 | TGTGCCAGCAGCATCCTTCCAGGGGGAGAGCAGTACTTC | CASSILPGGEQYF
TRBJ2-1 | 16 | TRBD2 | NA | TRBV11-3 | TGTGCCAGCAGCTCCACCGGGACTAGCGGGAGTAATGAGCAGTTCTTC | CASSSTGTSGSNEQFF
TRBJ2-7 | 15 | NA | few | TRBV23-1 | TGCGCCAGCAAGAGAGCCGGGCAGGGGGGCTACGAGCAGTACTTC | CASKRAGQGGYEQYF
TRBJ2-7 | 15 | TRBD2 | medium-sized | TRBV7-6 | TGTGCCAGCAGCTTAGAAAGCGGGAGTTCCTACGAGCAGTACTTC | CASSLESGSSYEQYF
TRBJ2-3 | 14 | TRBD2 | NA | TRBV2 | TGTGCCAGCAGTGTCGAACGGGCCAGCGGGAACAAGTATTTT | CASSVERASGNKYF
TRBJ2-1 | 14 | TRBD2 | NA | TRBV4-1 | TGCGCCAGCAGCCTTTCCGGGACTAGTTATGAGCAGTTCTTC | CASSLSGTSYEQFF
TRBJ1-4 | 15 | NA | few | TRBV6-5 | TGTGCCAGCAGTACGCGACCCACCGGGAATGAAAAACTGTTTTTT | CASSTRPTGNEKLFF
TRBJ2-1 | 17 | NA | NA | TRBV5-1 | TGCGCCAGCAGCTTGAGTAGCGGATCGAGCTCCTACAATGAGCAGTTCTTC | CASSLSSGSSSYNEQFF
TRBJ2-6 | 16 | TRBD1 | NA | TRBV2 | TGTGCCAGCTCTGCACAGGGGTTATCTGGGGCCAACGTCCTGACTTTC | CASSAQGLSGANVLTF
TRBJ2-6 | 14 | NA | few | TRBV25-1 | TGTGCCAGCAGTGGGAACTCTGGGGCCAACGTCCTGACTTTC | CASSGNSGANVLTF
TRBJ2-3 | 14 | NA | few | TRBV27 | TGTGCCAGTACTTCTCTCTTAAGCACAGATACGCAGTATTTT | CASTSLLSTDTQYF
TRBJ2-2 | 15 | TRBD2 | NA | TRBV7-9 | TGTGCCAGCAGCTTGGGAGGGGCGGCCACCGGGGAGCTGTTTTTT | CASSLGGAATGELFF
TRBJ2-3 | 13 | NA | NA | TRBV2 | TGTGCCAGCTCTCAGGGGATAGCAGATACGCAGTATTTT | CASSQGIADTQYF
TRBJ2-3 | 14 | NA | few | TRBV5-8 | TGTGCCAGCAGCTTGGGGGTTCGCACAGATACGCAGTATTTT | CASSLGVRTDTQYF
TRBJ1-3 | 16 | NA | medium-sized | TRBV28 | TGTGCCAGCAGTTCCCCCCGAGGGGGTTCTGGAAACACCATATATTTT | CASSSPRGGSGNTIYF
TRBJ2-5 | 12 | NA | NA | TRBV6-6 | TGTGCCAGCAACCGGGGAGAAGAGACCCAGTACTTC | CASNRGEETQYF
TRBJ2-3 | 15 | TRBD1 | NA | TRBV5-1 | TGCGCCAGCAGCTTGCTCCAGGGGGTGACAGATACGCAGTATTTT | CASSLLQGVTDTQYF
TRBJ2-7 | 16 | TRBD2 | NA | TRBV11-2 | TGTGCCAGCAGCAGTACAGGTGCGCTAGCGGGATTCGAGCAGTACTTC | CASSSTGALAGFEQYF
TRBJ2-7 | 16 | TRBD2 | NA | TRBV10-3 | TGTGCCATCAGTGATGTTAGTAGGACTAGCACCTACGAGCAGTACTTC | CAISDVSRTSTYEQYF
TRBJ2-3 | 15 | TRBD2 | few | TRBV28 | TGTGCCAGCAGTTCCCCGGCGGGAGGGGCAGATACGCAGTATTTT | CASSSPAGGADTQYF
TRBJ2-1 | 16 | TRBD2 | NA | TRBV7-6 | TGTGCCAGCAGCATGGGGGCAGCGGGAGGGTACAATGAGCAGTTCTTC | CASSMGAAGGYNEQFF
TRBJ2-5 | 12 | NA | medium-sized | TRBV6-1 | TGTGCCAGCAGTGGGCTAGCTGAGACCCAGTACTTC | CASSGLAETQYF
TRBJ2-3 | 13 | NA | medium-sized | TRBV10-1 | TGCGCCAGCAGTCGGGACTTCTCAGATACGCAGTATTTT | CASSRDFSDTQYF
TRBJ2-5 | 15 | NA | NA | TRBV5-4 | TGTGCCAGCAGCTTGGGGACAGCTACGATAGAGACCCAGTACTTC | CASSLGTATIETQYF
TRBJ2-1 | 16 | TRBD1 | few | TRBV7-9 | TGTGCCAGCAGCGCATCCCAGGACAGGGAGTACAATGAGCAGTTCTTC | CASSASQDREYNEQFF
TRBJ1-4 | 12 | NA | NA | TRBV7-6 | TGTGCCAGCAGCTCCTGGGACGGAAGACTGTTTTTT | CASSSWDGRLFF
TRBJ2-5 | 15 | NA | NA | TRBV5-1 | TGCGCCAGCAGCTCCTTAGCCTCGATAGGAGAGACCCAGTACTTC | CASSSLASIGETQYF
TRBJ2-7 | 17 | NA | few | TRBV5-1 | TGCGCCAGCAGCTTGAATCCCTTCGGGGGGCCAACCTACGAGCAGTACTTC | CASSLNPFGGPTYEQYF
TRBJ2-5 | 14 | NA | NA | TRBV7-6 | TGTGCCAGCAGCTTAGCCACTCACCAAGAGACCCAGTACTTC | CASSLATHQETQYF